These 19 T cell receptor beta chains were sequenced from one sample in a study of graft-versus-host responses after intestinal transplantation. Sequencing used immunoSEQ multiplex PCR; TCRdb keeps in-frame clones, though not all of them. The sample comprises over 55,000 clones, less than 95% of which are singletons, and about 1.3% rests with the top ten. Their antigen targets remain unknown. This sample comprised unstimulated CD8+ T cells sorted from spleen or lymph node cells, obtained before intestinal transplant. The receptors come from a human donor who received an intestinal transplant.

This rearrangement joins TRBV6-5 to TRBJ1-1; possibly TRBD1 for D (5 bases). Looked up from germline, CDR1 is MNHEY and CDR2 is SVGAGI. This CDR3 contains 13 residues. Trimming cost V 5 bases and J 4 bases, with 11 bases left between them. CDR3 sequence reads: CASSLGGGTEAFF. CDR3 nucleotide sequence: TGTGCCAGCAGTCTCGGGGGGGGCACTGAAGCTTTCTTT.

This chain uses TRBV9 with TRBJ1-6, with 7 bases lining up with TRBD1. V lost 1 base to trimming and J lost 7 bases; unmatched junction nucleotides: 5. Looked up from germline, CDR1 is SGDLS and CDR2 is YYNGEE. This CDR3 is built from 15 residues. The CDR3, as DNA: TGTGCCAGCAGCGTAACAGGGGCCCCCAATTCACCCCTCCACTTT. It yields the protein CASSVTGAPNSPLHF.

This clone was counted a few times. The rearrangement links TRBV5-6 to TRBJ1-5; D is perhaps TRBD1 (6 bases). V lost 9 bases, J lost 9 bases, and 19 bases lay in between. The CDR3 sequence is 13 residues long. Germline V lookup: CDR1 SGHDT, CDR2 YYEEEE. CDR3 sequence: CATATGPQGPQHF. As DNA, the CDR3 is TGTGCCACCGCGACAGGACCCCAGGGGCCCCAGCATTTT.

The chain joins TRBV5-1 to TRBJ1-1; perhaps TRBD1 as D (5 bases). Germline V gene lookup returns CDR1 SGHRS and CDR2 YFSETQ. V dropped 0 bases and J dropped 6 bases, with 12 bases sitting between them. This CDR3 has 14 residues. CDR3 residues: CASSLDSGGAEAFF. DNA for the CDR3: TGCGCCAGCAGCTTGGATTCAGGAGGGGCTGAAGCTTTCTTT.

V usage is TRBV11-2 and J usage is TRBJ1-5; no reliable D call. CDR1 and CDR2 (germline): SGHAT, FQNNGV. The CDR3 is made up of 13 amino acids. Trimming removed 1 base at V and 4 bases at J, with 5 bases between. The CDR3, as DNA: TGTGCCAGCAGCTTAGCCGGGAATCAGCCCCAGCATTTT. Translation: CASSLAGNQPQHF.

V usage is TRBV5-4 and J usage is TRBJ2-1; 8 nucleotides align to TRBD2. This CDR3 contains 14 residues. Germline lookup yields CDR1 SGHNT and CDR2 YYREEE (reference sequence). Trimming took 4 bases from V and 7 from J; bases not matched to a gene: 7. The CDR3 DNA reads as TGTGCCAGCAGCGGGGGGGTAGCGGGGAATGAGCAGTTCTTC. It specifies CASSGGVAGNEQFF.

This clone is a singleton in its sample. The chain combines TRBV2 with TRBJ2-7; D ambiguous. CDR3 length equals 14 residues. Germline CDR1 is SNHLY and CDR2 is FYNNEI. Trimming left V 0 bases short and J 12 bases short, with 18 bases between. This chain's CDR3 is CASSEADGVSVPYF. In DNA, the CDR3 is TGTGCCAGCAGTGAAGCCGATGGAGTGTCAGTTCCGTACTTC.

The CDR3 nucleotides read TGTGCCAGTAGTATAGTTGAAGTGTGGACAGATAATTCACCCCTCCACTTT. It yields the protein CASSIVEVWTDNSPLHF. V usage is TRBV19 and J usage is TRBJ1-6; tentative D call: TRBD1 (6 bases). There are 17 residues in the CDR3. V gave up 1 base and J gave up 5 bases, with 15 bases separating them. Looked up from germline, CDR1 is LNHDA and CDR2 is SQIVND (reference sequence).

The gene calls are TRBV7-9 and TRBJ2-5, with D perhaps matching TRBD2 (6 bases). This CDR3 has 15 residues. Per the germline V gene, CDR1 is SEHNR and CDR2 is FQNEAQ (reference sequence). The germline V and J ends were trimmed by 5 bases and 4 bases, with 17 bases remaining between them. The CDR3 sequence: CASSSLWGVGETQYF. CDR3 sequence (DNA): TGTGCCAGCAGCAGTTTGTGGGGGGTAGGAGAGACCCAGTACTTC.

The rearrangement joins TRBV13 to TRBJ2-1, with TRBD1 as a possible D gene (6 bases). The ends were cut back, 1 base at V and 6 bases at J, with 16 bases in the middle. Germline CDR1 reads PRHDT; CDR2 reads FYEKMQ (reference sequence). This CDR3 comprises 16 residues. The CDR3 spells CASSLASRGPVNEQFF. As DNA, the CDR3 is TGTGCCAGCAGCTTAGCTTCCAGGGGCCCGGTCAATGAGCAGTTCTTC.

The CDR3 region is CASSTRGPFGNTIYF. The DNA of the CDR3 is TGTGCCAGTAGTACCAGGGGGCCCTTCGGAAACACCATATATTTT. The chain couples TRBV19 to TRBJ1-3, with 8 bases matching TRBD1. Per the germline V gene, CDR1 is LNHDA and CDR2 is SQIVND (reference sequence). The trim removed 4 bases at V and 4 bases at J, leaving 6 bases unmatched. CDR3 length: 15 residues.

CDR3 sequence reads: CASSLFPAGPIDGNEQFF. Written as DNA, the CDR3 is TGTGCCAGCAGTTTATTTCCCGCGGGCCCCATTGATGGCAATGAGCAGTTCTTC. This sequence joins TRBV27 and TRBJ2-1; D might be TRBD2 (5 bases). From germline, CDR1 is MNHEY and CDR2 SMNVEV (reference sequence). This CDR3 spans 18 amino acids. V gave up 1 base and J gave up 6 bases, with 22 bases separating them.

The chain employs TRBV5-6 and TRBJ1-5; a possible D gene is TRBD1 (6 bases). Between the trimmed V and J ends, which lost 0 bases and 2 bases, there was a span of 9 bases. Germline V gene sequence: CDR1 SGHDT, CDR2 YYEEEE. CDR3 length: 15 amino acids. This CDR3 is CASSLDRDGNQPQHF. The CDR3 nucleotides are TGTGCCAGCAGCTTGGACAGGGATGGCAATCAGCCCCAGCATTTT.

V usage is TRBV6-5 and J usage is TRBJ2-1; weak D call: TRBD2 (5 bases). Germline V gene data show CDR1 as MNHEY and CDR2 as SVGAGI. CDR3 length: 13 residues. Trimming took off 2 bases at V and 7 bases at J, with 9 bases between the two ends. CDR3 loop: CASSYGAANEQFF. In DNA form, the CDR3 reads TGTGCCAGCAGTTACGGAGCGGCTAATGAGCAGTTCTTC.

As to this clone: One end of the junction varies from germline; a read error may be responsible. The chain combines TRBV25-1 with TRBJ1-3; D gene uncertain. The length of the CDR3 is 11 residues. CDR1 and CDR2 from the germline V gene are MGHDK and SYGVNS. Written as DNA, the CDR3 is TGTGCCAGAAACTCTAGAAACACCATATATTTT. Its translation: CARNSRNTIYF.

This rearrangement joins TRBV6-1 to TRBJ1-2; 7 nucleotides agree with TRBD1. Trimming removed 6 bases from V and 2 bases from J; junction bases left unmatched: 3. This CDR3 has 13 residues. Germline lookup yields CDR1 MNHNS and CDR2 SASEGT. CDR3 sequence (DNA): TGTGCCAGCAGGGGGACAGCCAACTATGGCTACACCTTC. This encodes CASRGTANYGYTF.

J is TRBJ2-7 and V is TRBV18; D uncertain. V was shortened by 3 bases and J by 6 bases, with 9 bases between the two germline ends. The CDR3 length is 12 residues. CDR1 and CDR2 (germline): KGHSH, LQKENI. Here the CDR3 reads CASSPTLGEQYF. In DNA, the CDR3 is TGTGCCAGCTCACCGACTTTAGGCGAGCAGTACTTC.

The rearrangement links TRBV10-3 to TRBJ1-1; TRBD1 agrees at 9 bases. Germline V CDR1 and CDR2: ENHRY, SYGVKD. The junction had 8 bases not matched to a gene; V was cut back by 5 bases and J by 1 base. This CDR3 region has 16 residues. CDR3 sequence (DNA): TGTGCCATCAGTCCCCGGGACAGGGTAGAGAACACTGAAGCTTTCTTT. This codes for CAISPRDRVENTEAFF.

The chain combines TRBV11-1 with TRBJ2-1; D is possibly TRBD2 (7 bases). Between the trimmed V and J ends, which lost 0 bases and 6 bases, there was a span of 15 bases. The CDR3 length is 16 residues. In germline, CDR1 is SGHAT, CDR2 FQDESV (reference sequence). CDR3 sequence (DNA): TGTGCCAGCAGCTTAGCGAGTTGGGGGGGGGCCAATGAGCAGTTCTTC. Protein: CASSLASWGGANEQFF.